This T cell receptor (beta chain) was profiled in a study of tumor-infiltrating lymphocytes in primary liver carcinoma. Unsorted bulk tissue (roughly 17-33 mg) underwent RNA and DNA co-extraction. Broader study findings: Researchers found tumor-adjacent and tumor-blood pairs overlapped less than tumor region pairs.

The investigators made TCR beta cDNA from approximately 510 ng total RNA, using a constant-region primer. Three nested multiplex PCR rounds, a slightly modified ARM-PCR method, built the TCR beta libraries. For around 10 cycles apiece, the opening two PCR rounds ran with TRBV1-TRBV30 forward primers and a C-beta reverse primer. TCRdb passed the multiplex PCR reads through MiXCR, listing each CDR3 protein once. The sample lists more than 100,000 distinct CDR3 sequences; about 68% were seen once. CDR3 size: 14 residues. The V and J ends lost 3 bases and 2 bases respectively, with 8 bases between them. In regard to this clonotype: The antigen remains undetermined. A read error is possible here, since a much larger clone lies one base away.

The chain carries TRBV12-3 or TRBV12-4 and TRBJ1-5; D call uncertain. The sample comprised liver tumor tissue from sampling region 1. The subset here: tumor region T1, superior pole. The origin of this receptor is a woman aged 55-69 years with primary liver carcinoma and hepatitis B virus infection. CDR3 protein: CASSFGLGNQPQHF. CDR3 in DNA: TGTGCCAGCAGTTTCGGGCTAGGCAATCAGCCCCAGCATTTT.